This TCR beta chain was retrieved from a study of read filtering for tumor transcriptome and immune sequencing. Whole-study context: Per sample, TCR-region reads ranged about 4.05 to 11 million by IR-seq, about 75 to 1,300 by RNA-seq.

Molecular barcoded adaptors covering alpha/delta and beta/gamma chains were used on around 370 ng RNA. TCRdb re-derived calls from the reads in MiXCR, one entry per CDR3 protein. The data show over 35,000 distinct CDR3 sequences, about 11% seen once. The table lists this clonotype with many counts. The antigen is undetermined. Findings and limits, study-wide: Dropping single-read clonotypes raised IR-seq and RNA-seq shared-clonotype correlation. The sorted CD138-negative fraction was a mixed bone marrow immune population, not purified T cells. Even smaller IR-seq throughput identified most shared clonotypes.

This sequence was found in a donor aged 40 or older with multiple myeloma. The specimen sequenced was a population of CD138-negative cells sorted from bone marrow.

The CDR3 loop is CASSWGSSTDTQYF. The CDR3 nucleotides read TGTGCCAGCAGCTGGGGCTCCAGCACAGATACGCAGTATTTT. The chain links TRBV7-8 to TRBJ2-3; possible D gene TRBD1, 5 bases. V was trimmed by 4 bases and J by 0 bases, leaving 8 bases between them. The germline CDR1 and CDR2 sequences are SGHVS and FQNEAQ. CDR3 length: 14 amino acids.